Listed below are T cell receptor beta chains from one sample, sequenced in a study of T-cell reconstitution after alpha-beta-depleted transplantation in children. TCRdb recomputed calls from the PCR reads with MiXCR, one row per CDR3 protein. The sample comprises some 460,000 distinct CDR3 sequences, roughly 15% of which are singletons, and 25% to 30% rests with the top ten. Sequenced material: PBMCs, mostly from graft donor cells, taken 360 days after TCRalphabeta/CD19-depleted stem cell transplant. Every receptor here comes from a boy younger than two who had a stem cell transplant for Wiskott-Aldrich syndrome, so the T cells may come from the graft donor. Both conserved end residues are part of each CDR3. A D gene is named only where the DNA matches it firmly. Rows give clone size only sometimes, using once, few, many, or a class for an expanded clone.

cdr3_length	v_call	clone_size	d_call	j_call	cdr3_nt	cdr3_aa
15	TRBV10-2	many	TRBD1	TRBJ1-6	TGCGCCAGCAGTACGGACAGGGGACGAGGTGAACCCCTCCACTTT	CASSTDRGRGEPLHF
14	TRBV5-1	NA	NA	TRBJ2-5	TGCGCCAGCAGCTACGGGCTAGGTCAAGAGACCCAGTACTTC	CASSYGLGQETQYF
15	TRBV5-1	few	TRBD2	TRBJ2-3	TGCGCCAGCAGCTTGTTTGCGGGAGTTAAAGATACGCAGTATTTT	CASSLFAGVKDTQYF
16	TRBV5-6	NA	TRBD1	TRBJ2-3	TGTGCCAGCAGCTTGCCTCTCGGGACAGTCCGAGATACGCAGTATTTT	CASSLPLGTVRDTQYF
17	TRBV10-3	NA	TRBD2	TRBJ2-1	TGTGCCATCAGTCCGGAAAAAAGCGGGGGGGCCTACAATGAGCAGTTCTTC	CAISPEKSGGAYNEQFF
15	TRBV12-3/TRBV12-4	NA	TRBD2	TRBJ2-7	TGTGCCAGCTCCCTAGCGGGAGTCTTGGGCTACGAGCAGTACTTC	CASSLAGVLGYEQYF
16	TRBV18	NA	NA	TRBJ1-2	TGTGCCAGCTCCCCAAACCGCTCTAGAAGGAACTATGGCTACACCTTC	CASSPNRSRRNYGYTF
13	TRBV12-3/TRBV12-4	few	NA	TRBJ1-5	TGTGCCAGCAGTTTAGGGCAGACTGGGGCCCAGCATTTT	CASSLGQTGAQHF
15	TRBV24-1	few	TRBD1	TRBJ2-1	TGTGCCACCAGTGAAACGGGACAGGGGCACAATGAGCAGTTCTTC	CATSETGQGHNEQFF
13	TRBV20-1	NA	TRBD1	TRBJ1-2	TGCAGTGCTAGCGGACAGGAGACCTATGGCTACACCTTC	CSASGQETYGYTF
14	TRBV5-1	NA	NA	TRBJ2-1	TGCGCCAGCAGCGCGTGGGACGGGGGCAATGAGCAGTTCTTC	CASSAWDGGNEQFF
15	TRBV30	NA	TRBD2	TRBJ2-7	TGTGCCTGGAGTAAGACTAGCGGGAATATCTACGAGCAGTACTTC	CAWSKTSGNIYEQYF
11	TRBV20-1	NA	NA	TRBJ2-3	TGCAGTGCTAGTATCTTCCTAGCGCAGTATTTT	CSASIFLAQYF
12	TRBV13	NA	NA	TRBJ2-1	TGTGCCAGCAGCTTCGACGAAGATGAGCAGTTCTTC	CASSFDEDEQFF
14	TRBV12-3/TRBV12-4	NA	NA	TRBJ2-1	TGTGCCAGCAGTTTATCCCACAGGATGTATGAGCAGTTCTTC	CASSLSHRMYEQFF
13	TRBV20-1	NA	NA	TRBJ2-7	TGCAGTGCTAGAGCCGGGCGCGTCTACGAGCAGTACTTC	CSARAGRVYEQYF
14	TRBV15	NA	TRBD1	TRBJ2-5	TGTGCCACCAGCAGCATGACAGGGTCAGAGACCCAGTACTTC	CATSSMTGSETQYF
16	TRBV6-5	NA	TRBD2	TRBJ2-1	TGTGCCAGCAGTTACGGGACTAGCGGATACTACAATGAGCAGTTCTTC	CASSYGTSGYYNEQFF
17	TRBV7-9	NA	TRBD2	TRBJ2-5	TGTGCCAGCAGCTCCCCGACTAGCGGGGGGGCCGGAGAGACCCAGTACTTC	CASSSPTSGGAGETQYF